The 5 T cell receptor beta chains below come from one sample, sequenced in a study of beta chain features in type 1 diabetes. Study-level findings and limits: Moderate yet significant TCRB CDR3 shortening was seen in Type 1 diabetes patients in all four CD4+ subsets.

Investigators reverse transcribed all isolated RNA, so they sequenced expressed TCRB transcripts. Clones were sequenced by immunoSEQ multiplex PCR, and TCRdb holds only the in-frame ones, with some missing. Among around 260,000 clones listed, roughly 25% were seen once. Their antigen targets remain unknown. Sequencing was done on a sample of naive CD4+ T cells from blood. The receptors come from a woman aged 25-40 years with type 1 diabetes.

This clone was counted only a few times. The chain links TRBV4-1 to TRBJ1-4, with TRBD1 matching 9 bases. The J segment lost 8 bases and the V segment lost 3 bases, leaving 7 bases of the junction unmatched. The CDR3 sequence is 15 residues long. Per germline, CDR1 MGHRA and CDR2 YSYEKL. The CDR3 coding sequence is TGCGCCAGCAGCCAGTACGGACAGGGGAGGGAAAAACTGTTTTTT. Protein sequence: CASSQYGQGREKLFF.

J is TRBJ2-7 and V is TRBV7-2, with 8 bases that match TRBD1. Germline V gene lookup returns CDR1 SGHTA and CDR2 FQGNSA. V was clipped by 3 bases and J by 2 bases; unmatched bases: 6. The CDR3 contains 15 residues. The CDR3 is CASSLGQVVTYEQYF. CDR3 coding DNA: TGTGCCAGCAGCTTGGGACAGGTTGTAACCTACGAGCAGTACTTC.

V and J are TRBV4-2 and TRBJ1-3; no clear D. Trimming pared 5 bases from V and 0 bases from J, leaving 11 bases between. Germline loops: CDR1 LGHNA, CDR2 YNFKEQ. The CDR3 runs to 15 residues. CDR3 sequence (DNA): TGTGCCAGCAGCTCTCACGGGGACTCTGGAAACACCATATATTTT. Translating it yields CASSSHGDSGNTIYF.

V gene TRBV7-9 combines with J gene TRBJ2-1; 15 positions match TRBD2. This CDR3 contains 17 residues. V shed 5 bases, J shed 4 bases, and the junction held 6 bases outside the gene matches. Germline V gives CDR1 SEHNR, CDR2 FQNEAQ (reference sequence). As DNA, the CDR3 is TGTGCCAGCAGCCTCGGGACTAGCGGGAGGCGGTACAATGAGCAGTTCTTC. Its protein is CASSLGTSGRRYNEQFF.

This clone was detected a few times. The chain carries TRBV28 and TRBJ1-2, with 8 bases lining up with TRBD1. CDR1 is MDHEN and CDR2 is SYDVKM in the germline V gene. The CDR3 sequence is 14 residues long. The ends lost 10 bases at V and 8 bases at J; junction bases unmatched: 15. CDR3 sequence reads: CATQGTGGPMGYTF. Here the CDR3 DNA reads TGTGCCACGCAGGGGACAGGAGGGCCGATGGGCTACACCTTC.